This T cell receptor (beta chain) was observed in a study of T cell clonality in common variable immunodeficiency. General observations from the study: Common variable immunodeficiency TCR beta sequences reportedly had fewer deletions and N-nucleotide insertions.

The CVID group had about 14 females and approximately 30 males, mean age roughly 40. In germline, CDR1 is SGHTA, CDR2 FQGTGA. The ends were cut back, 5 bases at V and 4 bases at J, with 14 bases in the middle. The CDR3 sequence is 14 residues long. Profiled with immunoSEQ multiplex PCR; TCRdb holds only in-frame clones, not every one. The sample presents about 34,000 clones, none singletons. This clone was recorded many times. What it recognizes is unknown. The read terminates 3 residues before the CDR3 end, so the remaining end is supplied by the germline J gene. The rearrangement links TRBV7-3 to TRBJ1-2, with D unresolved. The TCR comes from a human donor with common variable immunodeficiency. The sequenced sample consisted of peripheral blood mononuclear cells. Partial CDR3 DNA: TGTGCCAGCAGCCCATCCAGAGACACCTATGGC. This gives the protein CASSPSRDTYG. The complete CDR3 protein is CASSPSRDTYGYTF.